These 8 T cell receptor beta chains originate from one sample sequenced in a study of T cell clonality in common variable immunodeficiency. Profiling relied on immunoSEQ multiplex PCR, and the TCRdb table lists in-frame clones only, not all of them. Altogether some 52,000 clones were found in the sample, and no singletons occur. The sample taken for sequencing was peripheral blood mononuclear cells. Source of these receptors: a person aged 18 to 70 in good health.

This clone was seen repeatedly, ten times or more. The read gets to within 3 residues of the CDR3 end, and the germline J gene fills in the rest. The chain recombines TRBV12-3 or TRBV12-4 with TRBJ2-5, with 7 bases lining up with TRBD1. The CDR3 has 15 amino acids. V gave up 4 bases and J gave up 6 bases; unmatched junction bases: 11. The covered CDR3 bases are TGTGCCAGCAGTTCCAGCTGGGAAAGGGGGCAGACC. It codes for CASSSSWERGQT. The complete CDR3 reads CASSSSWERGQTQYF.

Ten or more counts support this clone. The read terminates 3 residues ahead of where the CDR3 ends, so the germline J gene completes it. The chain joins TRBV12-5 to TRBJ2-2, with 7 bases aligning to TRBD2. Germline lookup yields CDR1 LGHNT and CDR2 FRNRAP. CDR3 length: 13 amino acids. CDR3 DNA (partial): TGTGCTAGTGGTTTGGTACCGGGGGGAAAG. Protein: CASGLVPGGK. The full CDR3 is CASGLVPGGKLFF.

This clone was seen a handful of times. The read halts 3 residues ahead of the CDR3 end, with the missing end drawn from the germline J gene. This chain connects TRBV20-1 to TRBJ2-1, with a tentative D call TRBD2 (6 bases). Germline assignment: CDR1 DFQATT and CDR2 SNEGSKA (reference sequence). This CDR3 contains 16 residues. Trimming shortened V by 6 bases and J by 1 base, and 19 bases separated the two germline ends. The CDR3 DNA, read in part, is TGCAGTGCCCACCCTAGCGAAAAGGGATCCTACAATGAG. As protein: CSAHPSEKGSYNE. The full CDR3 protein reads CSAHPSEKGSYNEQFF.

In its sample, this clone was seen many times. Coverage ceases 3 residues before the CDR3 finishes, and the germline J gene fills in the end. This chain connects TRBV5-1 to TRBJ2-3; D is ambiguous. The CDR3 is 14 residues long. The V end lost 3 bases, the J end lost 2 bases, and 10 bases lay between the germline ends. Germline V gene data show CDR1 as SGHRS and CDR2 as YFSETQ. The sequenced part of the CDR3 DNA is TGCGCCAGCAGCTCCCTTCCCCTCACAGATACG. This codes for CASSSLPLTDT. Given in full, the CDR3 is CASSSLPLTDTQYF.

This clone was counted ten times or more. The CDR3 DNA, read in part, is TGCGCCAGCAGATCGGGACAGGGGGCCCAAGAGACC. It encodes CASRSGQGAQET. The whole CDR3 region reads CASRSGQGAQETQYF. The genes are TRBV5-1 and TRBJ2-5; 12 nucleotides match TRBD1. The CDR3 is cut off 3 residues early in the read; its end comes from the germline J gene. The V gene end was trimmed by 5 bases and the J gene end by 1 base; junction bases not matched to a gene: 3. The CDR3 consists of 15 residues. Germline-derived CDR1 and CDR2 are SGHRS and YFSETQ. Based on the CDR3 plus reference TRBV5-1 and TRBJ2-5, the full variable domain is KAGVTQTPRYLIKTRGQQVTLSCSPISGHRSVSWYQQTPGQGLQFLFEYFSETQRNKGNFPGRFSGRQFSNSRSEMNVSTLELGDSALYLCASRSGQGAQETQYFGPGTRLLVL.

This clone has a count of ten or more. The sequenced fragment ends 3 residues before the CDR3 boundary, so the rest is inferred from the germline J gene. The chain has TRBV4-1 and TRBJ2-3; 12 positions agree with TRBD2. The trim removed 2 bases at V and 5 bases at J, leaving 8 bases unmatched. Germline CDR1 reads MGHRA; CDR2 reads YSYEKL. This CDR3 is built from 17 residues. The sequenced CDR3 bases are TGCGCCAGCAGCCAACCGCGCCTAGCGGGAGGGGAAGATACG. Translation: CASSQPRLAGGEDT. The whole CDR3 is CASSQPRLAGGEDTQYF.

This clone was detected ten times or more. The CDR3 here is CASSVRPPGTTGELFF. CDR3 bases read: TGTGCCAGCAGCGTACGTCCCCCCGGGACTACCGGGGAG. The rearrangement uses TRBV9 and TRBJ2-2, with D possibly being TRBD2 (6 bases). The CDR3 is cut off 3 residues early in the read; its end comes from the germline J gene. This CDR3 has 16 amino acids. V was cut by 1 base and J by 5 bases, with 15 bases left in between. From germline, CDR1 is SGDLS and CDR2 YYNGEE.

This clone appeared many times. The CDR3 goes on 3 residues after the read ends, and that part is filled in from the germline J gene. Different DNA sequences within this sample yield the same CDR3. This sequence joins TRBV30 and TRBJ1-3, with D perhaps matching TRBD1 (5 bases). CDR1 is GTSNPN and CDR2 is SVGIG in the germline V gene (reference sequence). V lost 0 bases to trimming and J lost 8 bases, with 14 bases between them. This CDR3 comprises 14 residues. CDR3 bases read: TGTGCCTGGAGTGTACAGGCAGGGTCCCACACC. Translating gives CAWSVQAGSHT. The entire CDR3 sequence reads CAWSVQAGSHTIYF. Drawing the rest from reference TRBV30 and TRBJ1-3, the complete variable domain is SQTIHQWPATLVQPVGSPLSLECTVEGTSNPNLYWYRQAAGRGLQLLFYSVGIGQISSEVPQNLSASRPQDRQFILSSKKLLLSDSGFYLCAWSVQAGSHTIYFGEGSWLTVV.